The 17 T cell receptor beta chains listed next were all sequenced from one sample in a study of read filtering for tumor transcriptome and immune sequencing. This library used approximately 0.4 ug RNA and molecular barcoded adaptors spanning alpha/delta and beta/gamma chains. TCRdb reprocessed the reads with MiXCR, giving one entry per CDR3 protein. Of 90,000 to 95,000 distinct CDR3 sequences in the sample, approximately 21% were seen once. Source material: a population of CD138-negative cells sorted from bone marrow. The receptors come from a donor aged 40 or older with multiple myeloma.

The chain has TRBV12-3 or TRBV12-4 and TRBJ1-4; D might be TRBD1 (5 bases). V was trimmed by 6 bases and J by 13 bases, leaving 24 bases between them. The CDR3 is 15 amino acids. The DNA for the CDR3 is TGTGCCAGCAGCCCGGATGGGGCCCTATTCGCGGGACTGTTTTTT. Amino acid sequence: CASSPDGALFAGLFF.

This clonotype was picked up many times. The chain combines TRBV29-1 with TRBJ1-1; the D gene is possibly TRBD1 (6 bases). Per the germline V gene, CDR1 is SQVTM and CDR2 is ANQGSEA. The CDR3 is made up of 11 amino acids. Trimming took off 6 bases at V and 6 bases at J, with 11 bases between the two ends. The CDR3 DNA sequence: TGCAGCGTGACAACAGGGTCTGAAGCTTTCTTT. As protein: CSVTTGSEAFF.

This clonotype appeared a few times. CDR3 region: CASSLVEGHQPQHF. CDR3 in DNA: TGTGCCAGCAGTTTGGTCGAGGGTCATCAGCCCCAGCATTTT. The chain has TRBV28 and TRBJ1-5; the D is unclear. Germline V CDR1 and CDR2: MDHEN, SYDVKM. The CDR3 runs to 14 residues. Trimming stripped 3 bases from V and 5 bases from J, with 11 bases between.

This clonotype was seen ten or more times. The J gene is TRBJ1-1, the V gene TRBV11-2; D is uncertain. CDR3 length: 13 residues. The germline V gene has CDR1 SGHAT and CDR2 FQNNGV. V lost 5 bases, J lost 0 bases, and 7 bases lay in between. CDR3 region: CASSPSLNTEAFF. The CDR3 coding sequence is TGTGCCAGCAGCCCCAGCCTGAACACTGAAGCTTTCTTT.

In the case of this clonotype: This probably arose from a read error, given a far larger clone one base away. V is TRBV7-9 and J is TRBJ2-1; 7 bases match TRBD1. Per germline, CDR1 SEHNR and CDR2 FQNEAQ (reference sequence). The CDR3 totals 14 residues. V shed 5 bases and J 6 bases; nucleotides not matched to a gene: 7. In nucleotides, the CDR3 is TGTGCCAGCAGCCCACAGACAGGGAGCAATGAGCAGTTCTTC. Its translation is CASSPQTGSNEQFF.

Of note for this clonotype: A much bigger clone sits one base away, suggesting this may be a read error. A read error is likely, as this CDR3 ends without the conserved phenylalanine or tryptophan. The chain carries TRBV12-3 or TRBV12-4 and TRBJ1-5, with unresolved D. CDR3 length equals 14 residues. V was cut by 3 bases and J by 7 bases, with 13 bases left in between. In DNA, the CDR3 is TGTGCCAGCAGTTTCGGCACAAACGGACAGCCCCAGCATCTT. Translating it yields CASSFGTNGQPQHL.

This clonotype was observed a few times. V is TRBV6-2 or TRBV6-3 and J is TRBJ2-5; 10 nucleotides line up with TRBD1. Unmatched junction bases numbered 4, after V lost 5 bases and J lost 1 base. CDR1 MNHEY and CDR2 SVGEGT come from the germline V gene. The CDR3 runs 15 residues. The CDR3 sequence: CASSPDRGPQETQYF. In nucleotides, the CDR3 is TGTGCCAGCAGTCCTGACAGGGGGCCCCAAGAGACCCAGTACTTC.

This clonotype was counted at least ten times. The CDR3: CASSTKGGIRNTEAFF. Written as DNA, the CDR3 is TGTGCCAGCAGCACCAAGGGGGGGATTAGGAACACTGAAGCTTTCTTT. This rearrangement joins TRBV7-9 to TRBJ1-1, with D maybe TRBD1 (6 bases). Germline loops: CDR1 SEHNR, CDR2 FQNEAQ (reference sequence). V shed 5 bases and J shed 1 base, with 17 bases lying between them. The CDR3 sequence is 16 residues long.

This clonotype was observed a few times. The J gene is TRBJ2-7, the V gene TRBV12-3 or TRBV12-4, with 11 bases matching TRBD2. The length of the CDR3 is 14 residues. V trimming: 2 bases; J trimming: 7 bases; junction bases outside the gene matches: 4. The CDR3 sequence is CASSLIAGGEEQYF. For the CDR3, the DNA is TGTGCCAGCAGTTTAATAGCGGGGGGGGAAGAGCAGTACTTC.

This clonotype was observed a few times. V gene TRBV20-1 combines with J gene TRBJ2-7, with D hard to call. Germline loops: CDR1 DFQATT, CDR2 SNEGSKA (reference sequence). The CDR3 extends over 10 amino acids. Trimming took off 1 base at V and 11 bases at J, with 9 bases between the two ends. CDR3 sequence reads: CSARALEEYF. DNA of the CDR3: TGCAGTGCTAGAGCCCTAGAAGAGTACTTC.

This clonotype came up many times. The chain employs TRBV2 and TRBJ1-1; 8 bases are shared with TRBD1. CDR1 SNHLY and CDR2 FYNNEI come from the germline V gene. This CDR3 comprises 13 residues. V shed 5 bases, J shed 11 bases, and the junction held 10 bases outside the gene matches. This chain's CDR3 is CASSSQDRAIAFF. CDR3 coding DNA: TGTGCCAGCAGTAGCCAGGACAGGGCAATCGCTTTCTTT.

This clonotype was picked up many times. The rearrangement joins TRBV6-1 to TRBJ1-4; 9 bases match TRBD1. V dropped 6 bases and J dropped 6; count of bases not matched to a gene: 8. This CDR3 has 15 residues. Germline V gene lookup returns CDR1 MNHNS and CDR2 SASEGT. The CDR3 loop reads CASSYYRGPDEKLFF. The CDR3 bases are TGTGCCAGCAGCTATTACAGGGGGCCGGATGAAAAACTGTTTTTT.

Notes on this clonotype: A read error may account for a junction end that differs from germline. The chain couples TRBV14 to TRBJ1-2; D not certain. CDR1 and CDR2 from the germline V gene are SGHDN and FVKESK. The CDR3 is made up of 15 amino acids. The CDR3 loop is CASSHRTLANYVYTF. As DNA, the CDR3 is TGTGCCAGCAGCCATCGCACATTAGCTAACTATGTCTACACCTTC.

This clonotype was detected only a few times. This chain links TRBV29-1 with TRBJ2-7, with D unresolved. Germline lookup yields CDR1 SQVTM and CDR2 ANQGSEA. The CDR3 covers 15 residues. Trimming took 3 bases from V and 0 from J, leaving 15 bases between them. The DNA for the CDR3 is TGCAGCGTTGACTTCAGGAAGGAGAGCTCCTACGAGCAGTACTTC. This translates into CSVDFRKESSYEQYF.

The chain links TRBV20-1 to TRBJ2-7; possible D gene TRBD1, 6 bases. V lost 6 bases and J lost 2, with 11 bases in between. CDR3 length: 12 amino acids. Germline V gene data show CDR1 as DFQATT and CDR2 as SNEGSKA (reference sequence). The CDR3 DNA sequence: TGCAGTGCGTCCCGGGACACCTACGAGCAGTACTTC. Protein product: CSASRDTYEQYF.

Many counts were recorded for this clonotype. J is TRBJ2-3 and V is TRBV7-9; 10 bases fit TRBD1. This CDR3 is 14 amino acids long. Trimming cost V 5 bases and J 5 bases; bases outside gene matches: 4. CDR1 and CDR2 (germline): SEHNR, FQNEAQ (reference sequence). CDR3 DNA: TGTGCCAGCAGCCGACAGGGGGCTGGAGATACGCAGTATTTT. This encodes CASSRQGAGDTQYF.

Concerning this clonotype: Just one base apart from a much larger clone, this may be a read error. The chain is built from TRBV6-1 and TRBJ1-1; D may be TRBD1 (5 bases). This CDR3 contains 15 residues. Germline V gene sequence: CDR1 MNHNS, CDR2 SASEGT. The V gene lost 4 bases and the J gene lost 5 bases, with 17 bases spanning the gap. The CDR3 DNA is TGTGCCAGCAGTGTCGATGAGGGGCCAACAACTGAAGCTTTCTTT. This translates into CASSVDEGPTTEAFF.